This TCR beta chain was captured in a study of tumor-infiltrating lymphocytes in primary liver carcinoma. Study background: Primary liver carcinoma, confirmed by histopathology, was surgically resected. Productive TCRbeta read yields ran from roughly 3.7 to 6.8 million per sample and were similar between tissues.

Alongside blood RNA obtained from unsorted whole blood, germline DNA was also extracted. Around 4 milliliters of peripheral blood were drawn presurgically. Starting material of about 0.45 ug total RNA yielded TCR beta cDNA via a constant-region primer. Slightly modified ARM-PCR with three nested multiplex PCR rounds yielded TCR beta libraries. Running roughly 10 cycles apiece, the first two PCR rounds relied on TRBV1-TRBV30 forward primers together with a C-beta reverse primer. MiXCR, applied by TCRdb to the multiplex PCR reads, yields one record per CDR3 protein. The table includes some 180,000 distinct CDR3 sequences, approximately 60% detected once. Germline V gene data show CDR1 as MNHNY and CDR2 as SVGAGI (reference sequence). The CDR3 spans 15 residues. This clonotype came up once. One junction end does not reproduce the germline sequence, and a read error may be involved.

The chain has TRBV6-6 and TRBJ2-5; 7 nucleotides match TRBD1. The specimen was peripheral blood. The TCR sequence derives from a middle-aged man with primary liver carcinoma and hepatitis B virus infection. CDR3 bases: TGTGCCAACAGTTCGCAACCGGGACAGCAAGAGACCCAGTACTTC. Translation gives CANSSQPGQQETQYF.